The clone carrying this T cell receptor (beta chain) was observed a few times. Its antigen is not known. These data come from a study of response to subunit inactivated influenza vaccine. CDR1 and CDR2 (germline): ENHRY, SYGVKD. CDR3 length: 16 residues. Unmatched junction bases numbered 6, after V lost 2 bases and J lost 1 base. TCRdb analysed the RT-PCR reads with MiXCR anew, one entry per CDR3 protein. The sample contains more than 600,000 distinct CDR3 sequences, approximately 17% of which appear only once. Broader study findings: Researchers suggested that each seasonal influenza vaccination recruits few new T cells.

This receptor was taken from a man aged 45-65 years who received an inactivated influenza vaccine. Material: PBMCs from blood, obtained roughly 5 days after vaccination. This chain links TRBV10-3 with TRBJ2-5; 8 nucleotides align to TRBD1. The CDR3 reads CAISEVPGTGQETQYF. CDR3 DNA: TGTGCCATCAGTGAGGTTCCTGGGACAGGCCAAGAGACCCAGTACTTC.